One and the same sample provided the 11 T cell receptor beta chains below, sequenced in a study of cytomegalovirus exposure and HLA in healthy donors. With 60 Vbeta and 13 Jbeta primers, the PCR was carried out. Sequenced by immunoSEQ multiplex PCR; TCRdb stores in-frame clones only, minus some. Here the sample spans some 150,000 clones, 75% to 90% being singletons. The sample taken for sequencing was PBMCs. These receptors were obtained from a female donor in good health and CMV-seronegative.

The CDR3 region has the DNA TGTGCCAGCAGTTGGGGGGGAGCCAGCAATCAGCCCCAGCATTTT. Translation: CASSWGGASNQPQHF. This chain uses TRBV27 with TRBJ1-5; perhaps TRBD1 as D (5 bases). CDR3 length equals 15 residues. Trimming took 4 bases from V and 1 from J, leaving 11 bases between them. Looked up from germline, CDR1 is MNHEY and CDR2 is SMNVEV (reference sequence).

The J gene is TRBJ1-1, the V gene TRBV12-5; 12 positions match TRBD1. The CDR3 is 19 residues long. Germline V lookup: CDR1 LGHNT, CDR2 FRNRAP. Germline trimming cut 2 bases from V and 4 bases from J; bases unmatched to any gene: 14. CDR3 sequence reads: CASGLWGIGTGGYCTEAFF. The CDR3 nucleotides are TGTGCTAGTGGTTTGTGGGGGATTGGGACAGGGGGCTATTGCACTGAAGCTTTCTTT.

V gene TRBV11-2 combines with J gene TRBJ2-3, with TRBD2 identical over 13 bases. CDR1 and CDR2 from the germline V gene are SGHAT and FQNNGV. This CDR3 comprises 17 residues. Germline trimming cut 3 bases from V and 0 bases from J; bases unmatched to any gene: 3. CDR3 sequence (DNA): TGTGCCAGCAGCTTGGAGACTAGCGGGAGGAGCACAGATACGCAGTATTTT. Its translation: CASSLETSGRSTDTQYF.

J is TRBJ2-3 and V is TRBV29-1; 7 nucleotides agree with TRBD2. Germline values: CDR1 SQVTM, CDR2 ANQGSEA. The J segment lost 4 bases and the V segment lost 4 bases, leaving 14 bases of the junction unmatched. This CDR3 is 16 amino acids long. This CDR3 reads CSVGGEAREISDTQYF. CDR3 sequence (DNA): TGCAGCGTTGGGGGGGAAGCGCGGGAGATCTCAGATACGCAGTATTTT.

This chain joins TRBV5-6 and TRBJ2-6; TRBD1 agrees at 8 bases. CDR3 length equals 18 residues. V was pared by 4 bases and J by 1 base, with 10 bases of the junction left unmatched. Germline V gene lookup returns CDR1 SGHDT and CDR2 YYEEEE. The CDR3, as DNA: TGTGCCAGCAGCCACCGGGACAGGTTCCAATCTGGGGCCAACGTCCTGACTTTC. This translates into CASSHRDRFQSGANVLTF.

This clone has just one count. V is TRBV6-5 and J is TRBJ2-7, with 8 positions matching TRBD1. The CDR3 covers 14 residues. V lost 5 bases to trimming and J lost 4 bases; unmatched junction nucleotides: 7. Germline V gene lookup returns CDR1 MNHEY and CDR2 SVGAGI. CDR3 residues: CASSNGQGLYEQYF. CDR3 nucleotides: TGTGCCAGCAGTAACGGACAGGGCTTGTACGAGCAGTACTTC.

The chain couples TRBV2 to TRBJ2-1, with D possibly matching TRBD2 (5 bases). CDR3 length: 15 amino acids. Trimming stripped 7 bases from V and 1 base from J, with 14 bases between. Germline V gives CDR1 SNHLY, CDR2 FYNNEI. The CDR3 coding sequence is TGTGCCAGCAAACAACAAGCGGTTTCCTACAATGAGCAGTTCTTC. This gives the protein CASKQQAVSYNEQFF.

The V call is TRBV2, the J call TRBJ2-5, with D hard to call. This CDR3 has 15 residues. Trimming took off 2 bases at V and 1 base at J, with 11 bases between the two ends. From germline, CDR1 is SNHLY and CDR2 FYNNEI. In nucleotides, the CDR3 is TGTGCCAGCAGTGAATTCGGGTTCTCCCAAGAGACCCAGTACTTC. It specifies CASSEFGFSQETQYF. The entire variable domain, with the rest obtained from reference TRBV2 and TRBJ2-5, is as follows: EPEVTQTPSHQVTQMGQEVILRCVPISNHLYFYWYRQILGQKVEFLVSFYNNEISEKSEIFDDQFSVERPDGSNFTLKIRSTKLEDSAMYFCASSEFGFSQETQYFGPGTRLLVL.

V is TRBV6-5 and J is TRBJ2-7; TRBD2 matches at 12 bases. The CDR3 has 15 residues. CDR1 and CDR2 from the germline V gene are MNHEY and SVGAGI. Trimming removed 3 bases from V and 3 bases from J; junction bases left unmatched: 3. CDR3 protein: CASSYTSGGLYEQYF. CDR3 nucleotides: TGTGCCAGCAGTTATACTAGCGGGGGGCTCTACGAGCAGTACTTC.

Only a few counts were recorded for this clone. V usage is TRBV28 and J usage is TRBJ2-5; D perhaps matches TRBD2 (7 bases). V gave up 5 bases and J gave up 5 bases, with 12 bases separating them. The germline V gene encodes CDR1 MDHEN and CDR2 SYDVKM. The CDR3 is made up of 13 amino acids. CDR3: CASSGGGQETQYF. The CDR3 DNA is TGTGCCAGCAGTGGGGGGGGGCAGGAGACCCAGTACTTC.

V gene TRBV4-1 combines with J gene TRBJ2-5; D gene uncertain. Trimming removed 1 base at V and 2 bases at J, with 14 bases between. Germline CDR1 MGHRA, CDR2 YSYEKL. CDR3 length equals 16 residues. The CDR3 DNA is TGCGCCAGCAGCCAAGCGACTCCCACCGTACAAGAGACCCAGTACTTC. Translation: CASSQATPTVQETQYF.